These 9 T cell receptor beta chains were sequenced from one sample in a study of Tregs in tolerant kidney transplant recipients. Only in-frame clones appear in the TCRdb table, and some are missing; sequencing was by immunoSEQ multiplex PCR. The sample has some 16,000 clones, roughly 92% seen once; the top ten hold roughly 13%. The sample was CD8+ T cells from blood. The receptors come from a human donor in good health.

This rearrangement joins TRBV13 to TRBJ2-7; 8 positions match TRBD1. Germline V CDR1 and CDR2: PRHDT, FYEKMQ (reference sequence). The J segment lost 4 bases and the V segment lost 3 bases, leaving 11 bases of the junction unmatched. CDR3 size: 16 residues. The CDR3, as DNA: TGTGCCAGCAGCTTTCAACAGGGGGTACGGAGGTACGAGCAGTACTTC. Its translation is CASSFQQGVRRYEQYF.

The V and J genes are TRBV4-3 and TRBJ2-7; D might be TRBD2 (7 bases). Germline V gene data show CDR1 as LGHNA and CDR2 as YSLEER. CDR3 size: 14 residues. Between the trimmed V and J ends, which lost 1 base and 5 bases, there was a span of 12 bases. CDR3 in amino acids: CASSQGGGGHEQYF. CDR3 DNA: TGCGCCAGCAGCCAAGGAGGGGGGGGCCACGAGCAGTACTTC.

The chain couples TRBV9 to TRBJ2-7, with 10 positions matching TRBD1. J gave up 3 bases and V 0 bases, and 6 bases lay outside the gene matches. Germline loops: CDR1 SGDLS, CDR2 YYNGEE. This CDR3 contains 16 residues. This chain's CDR3 is CASSVGSTGGGYEQYF. DNA of the CDR3: TGTGCCAGCAGCGTAGGCTCGACAGGGGGCGGCTACGAGCAGTACTTC. Drawing the rest from reference TRBV9 and TRBJ2-7, the complete variable domain is DSGVTQTPKHLITATGQRVTLRCSPRSGDLSVYWYQQSLDQGLQFLIQYYNGEERAKGNILERFSAQQFPDLHSELNLSSLELGDSALYFCASSVGSTGGGYEQYFGPGTRLTVT.

This sequence joins TRBV15 and TRBJ1-1; D is uncertain. V gave up 0 bases and J gave up 4 bases, with 9 bases separating them. This CDR3 region has 14 residues. Germline lookup yields CDR1 LNHNV and CDR2 YYDKDF (reference sequence). The CDR3 DNA reads as TGTGCCACCAGCAGAGATTTCTGGAGCACTGAAGCTTTCTTT. Translating it yields CATSRDFWSTEAFF.

The chain couples TRBV13 to TRBJ2-5; D is ambiguous. The CDR3 is 14 residues long. In germline, CDR1 is PRHDT, CDR2 FYEKMQ (reference sequence). V lost 1 base, J lost 0 bases, and 6 bases lay in between. CDR3 protein: CASSLAANQETQYF. In DNA, the CDR3 is TGTGCCAGCAGCTTAGCGGCCAACCAAGAGACCCAGTACTTC.

The chain is built from TRBV15 and TRBJ2-7; 11 bases line up with TRBD1. The CDR3 totals 17 residues. In germline, CDR1 is LNHNV, CDR2 YYDKDF (reference sequence). Trimming cost V 5 bases and J 0 bases; bases outside gene matches: 9. The CDR3 region has the DNA TGTGCCACCAGCGAACCGGGACAGGGGGTGTACTCCTACGAGCAGTACTTC. Its protein product is CATSEPGQGVYSYEQYF.

The chain couples TRBV4-3 to TRBJ2-3; maybe TRBD1 (5 bases). The CDR3 spans 16 residues. Trimming removed 1 base at V and 5 bases at J, with 16 bases between. CDR1 is LGHNA and CDR2 is YSLEER in the germline V gene. CDR3 sequence reads: CASSQGGRLGVDTQYF. The CDR3 bases are TGCGCCAGCAGCCAAGGGGGTCGTCTAGGGGTAGATACGCAGTATTTT.

The chain uses TRBV7-3 and TRBJ2-7; D is possibly TRBD2 (5 bases). The CDR3 totals 14 residues. Per germline, CDR1 SGHTA and CDR2 FQGTGA. Deletions cut 5 bases from V and 3 bases from J, with 14 bases between. In DNA, the CDR3 is TGTGCCAGCAGCCCATCGGGCGGGTACTACGAGCAGTACTTC. It translates to CASSPSGGYYEQYF.

The V gene is TRBV4-1, the J gene TRBJ2-7; D is ambiguous. The CDR3 runs to 12 residues. The germline CDR1 and CDR2 sequences are MGHRA and YSYEKL. The ends were cut back, 6 bases at V and 2 bases at J, with 8 bases in the middle. The CDR3 bases are TGCGCCAGCAGGGACGGAACCTACGAGCAGTACTTC. Amino acid sequence: CASRDGTYEQYF.